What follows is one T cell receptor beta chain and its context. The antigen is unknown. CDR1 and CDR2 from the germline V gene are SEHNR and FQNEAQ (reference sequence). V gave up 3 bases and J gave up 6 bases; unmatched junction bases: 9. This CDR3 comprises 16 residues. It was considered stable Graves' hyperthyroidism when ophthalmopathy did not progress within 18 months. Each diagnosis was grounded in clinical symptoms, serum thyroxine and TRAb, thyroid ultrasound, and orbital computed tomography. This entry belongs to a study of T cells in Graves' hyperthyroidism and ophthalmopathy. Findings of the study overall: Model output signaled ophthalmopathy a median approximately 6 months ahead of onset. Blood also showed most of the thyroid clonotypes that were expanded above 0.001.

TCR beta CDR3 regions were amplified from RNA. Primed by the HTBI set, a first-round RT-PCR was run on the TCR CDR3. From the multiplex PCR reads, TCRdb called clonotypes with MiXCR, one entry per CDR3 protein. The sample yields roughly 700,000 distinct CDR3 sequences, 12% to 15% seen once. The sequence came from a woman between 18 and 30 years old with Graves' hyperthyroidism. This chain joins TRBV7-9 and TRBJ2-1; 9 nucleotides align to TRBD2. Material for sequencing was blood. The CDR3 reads CASSFKPGLAFNEQFF. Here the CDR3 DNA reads TGTGCCAGCAGCTTTAAACCGGGACTAGCATTCAATGAGCAGTTCTTC. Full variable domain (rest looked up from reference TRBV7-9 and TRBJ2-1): DTGVSQNPRHKITKRGQNVTFRCDPISEHNRLYWYRQTLGQGPEFLTYFQNEAQLEKSRLLSDRFSAERPKGSFSTLEIQRTEQGDSAMYLCASSFKPGLAFNEQFFGPGTRLTVL.